The subject of this entry is one T cell receptor beta chain. No antigen is known for it. The sample belongs to a study of response to subunit inactivated influenza vaccine. J gave up 0 bases and V 6 bases, and 19 bases lay outside the gene matches. The germline gives CDR1 MDHEN, CDR2 SYDVKM. The CDR3 has 21 amino acids. TCRdb re-analysed the RT-PCR reads in MiXCR, keeping a single row per CDR3 protein. The table shows about 310,000 distinct CDR3 sequences, with about 20% occurring only once. The study's findings and limits: The authors put forward the suggestion that each seasonal influenza vaccination may bring in only a limited number of new T cells.

The specimen was PBMCs from blood, collected 21 months after vaccination. The TCR was taken from a man aged 50 to 69 who received an inactivated influenza vaccine. This chain links TRBV28 with TRBJ2-4; TRBD1 matches 11 bases. The CDR3 region is CASRGTGGGPHPSLAKNIQYF. The CDR3 region has the DNA TGTGCCAGCAGGGGGACAGGGGGTGGCCCGCACCCCTCTTTAGCCAAAAACATTCAGTACTTC.